Below are 18 T cell receptor beta chains sequenced from a single sample in a study of cytomegalovirus exposure and HLA in healthy donors. A multiplex PCR was run with 60 Vbeta primers and 13 Jbeta primers. Produced via immunoSEQ multiplex PCR; TCRdb's table is partial and in-frame only. The sample carries about 190,000 clones, around three quarters recorded once. Sequencing used PBMCs. The source is a woman aged 25-40 years in good health and CMV-seropositive.

V and J are TRBV7-9 and TRBJ1-3; D gene uncertain. CDR3 size: 13 residues. The V and J ends lost 4 bases and 8 bases respectively, with 12 bases between them. Germline V lookup: CDR1 SEHNR, CDR2 FQNEAQ (reference sequence). CDR3 residues: CASSSLLRDTIYF. The DNA of the CDR3 is TGTGCCAGCAGCTCCCTACTGCGGGACACCATATATTTT.

In this sample, this clone turned up a few times. The sample contains more than one DNA sequence encoding this CDR3. The chain employs TRBV6-5 and TRBJ1-1; no definite D call. The germline V gene has CDR1 MNHEY and CDR2 SVGAGI. The ends were cut back, 2 bases at V and 1 base at J, with 5 bases in the middle. The CDR3 loop spans 13 amino acids. The CDR3 nucleotides are TGTGCCAGCAGTTACGGGCAGAACACTGAAGCTTTCTTT. This codes for CASSYGQNTEAFF.

This clone was observed a few times. The chain combines TRBV5-1 with TRBJ2-7; TRBD1 might be the D (6 bases). The V gene's germline CDR1 is SGHRS and CDR2 YFSETQ. This CDR3 is 14 amino acids long. V dropped 1 base and J dropped 0 bases, with 8 bases sitting between them. The CDR3 bases are TGCGCCAGCAGCTTGACAGGGAGCTCCTACGAGCAGTACTTC. This sequence encodes CASSLTGSSYEQYF.

For the CDR3, the DNA is TGTGCCAGCGGGTTCGGGGACAGGCGGTCGGGTGAGCAGTTCTTC. Translating it yields CASGFGDRRSGEQFF. The J gene is TRBJ2-1, the V gene TRBV27; TRBD1 aligns across 8 bases. Germline CDR1 MNHEY, CDR2 SMNVEV (reference sequence). CDR3 size: 15 residues. Trimming at V came to 8 bases and at J to 9 bases, leaving 15 bases not matched to a gene.

This clone was recorded once. The chain has TRBV10-3 and TRBJ2-5; D uncertain. The CDR3 runs to 12 residues. The germline CDR1 and CDR2 sequences are ENHRY and SYGVKD. Trimming removed 0 bases from V and 4 bases from J, with 3 bases in between. The DNA for the CDR3 is TGTGCCATCAGTGAGTCCGGAGAGACCCAGTACTTC. Its protein product is CAISESGETQYF.

The chain links TRBV28 to TRBJ2-1; TRBD2 aligns across 10 bases. The CDR3 runs to 15 residues. CDR1 MDHEN and CDR2 SYDVKM come from the germline V gene. The ends lost 3 bases at V and 4 bases at J; junction bases unmatched: 3. CDR3 sequence (DNA): TGTGCCAGCAGTTTTGTTAGCGGGGGGTACAATGAGCAGTTCTTC. As protein: CASSFVSGGYNEQFF.

The V and J genes are TRBV12-5 and TRBJ2-2, with 8 bases fitting TRBD2. CDR1 and CDR2 (germline): LGHNT, FRNRAP. V was clipped by 7 bases and J by 6 bases; unmatched bases: 4. There are 13 residues in the CDR3. CDR3 coding DNA: TGTGCTAGTGCCCCCGGGGGGGCCGGGGAGCTGTTTTTT. It is translated as CASAPGGAGELFF.

This rearrangement joins TRBV25-1 to TRBJ2-7, with 16 bases that match TRBD2. V trimming: 8 bases; J trimming: 5 bases; junction bases outside the gene matches: 6. The CDR3 has 15 residues. Germline V gives CDR1 MGHDK, CDR2 SYGVNS. CDR3 protein: CASGTSGRADNEQYF. DNA of the CDR3: TGTGCCAGCGGGACTAGCGGGAGGGCCGACAACGAGCAGTACTTC.

This clone was seen a handful of times. The chain employs TRBV7-8 and TRBJ2-3; 7 nucleotides match TRBD2. The germline V gene encodes CDR1 SGHVS and CDR2 FQNEAQ. With 5 bases clipped from V and 2 bases from J, the junction kept 7 bases outside the gene matches. This CDR3 has 15 residues. CDR3 amino acids: CASSHRLAFTDTQYF. The CDR3 DNA reads as TGTGCCAGCAGCCATCGACTAGCCTTCACAGATACGCAGTATTTT.

The J gene is TRBJ2-7, the V gene TRBV5-1; 8 bases line up with TRBD2. V lost 4 bases to trimming and J lost 2 bases; unmatched junction nucleotides: 2. The germline CDR1 and CDR2 sequences are SGHRS and YFSETQ. This CDR3 comprises 13 residues. The CDR3 DNA reads TGCGCCAGCAGCCGGCGGGAGGCCTACGAGCAGTACTTC. As protein: CASSRREAYEQYF.

The V gene is TRBV7-9, the J gene TRBJ2-7; the D gene is possibly TRBD1 (5 bases). The CDR3 loop spans 14 amino acids. CDR1 and CDR2 (germline): SEHNR, FQNEAQ (reference sequence). The V end was cut by 1 base, the J end by 2 bases, with 9 bases between. The CDR3 region has the DNA TGTGCCAGCAGCTTAGGGGAAGGGGCCTACGAGCAGTACTTC. Protein sequence: CASSLGEGAYEQYF.

This clone appeared a few times. This chain joins TRBV27 and TRBJ2-1, with 11 bases fitting TRBD2. J lost 8 bases, V lost 3 bases, and 3 bases had no gene match. The germline V gene encodes CDR1 MNHEY and CDR2 SMNVEV (reference sequence). The CDR3 extends over 14 amino acids. The CDR3 nucleotides are TGTGCCAGCAGTTTTGCTAGCGGGGGGTATGAGCAGTTCTTC. It is translated as CASSFASGGYEQFF.

V and J are TRBV5-1 and TRBJ2-2; tentative D call: TRBD1 (6 bases). Germline values: CDR1 SGHRS, CDR2 YFSETQ. Trimming stripped 0 bases from V and 0 bases from J, with 6 bases between. The CDR3 runs to 15 residues. The CDR3 loop is CASSLEGANTGELFF. CDR3 DNA sequence: TGCGCCAGCAGCTTGGAGGGGGCGAACACCGGGGAGCTGTTTTTT.

CDR3 sequence reads: CASSLLTRAAAGELFF. In nucleotides, the CDR3 is TGTGCCAGCAGCTTATTAACAAGAGCGGCGGCCGGGGAGCTGTTTTTT. The V and J genes are TRBV13 and TRBJ2-2; D might be TRBD2 (5 bases). Germline V lookup: CDR1 PRHDT, CDR2 FYEKMQ (reference sequence). The germline V and J ends were trimmed by 2 bases and 6 bases, with 16 bases remaining between them. CDR3 length: 16 residues.

This chain links TRBV28 with TRBJ2-5, with 7 bases fitting TRBD2. Germline CDR1 reads MDHEN; CDR2 reads SYDVKM. CDR3 size: 15 residues. Germline trimming cut 6 bases from V and 4 bases from J; bases unmatched to any gene: 11. CDR3 nucleotide sequence: TGTGCCAGCAGCCCCTTGGGGGGGGAGGGAGAGACCCAGTACTTC. Its translation: CASSPLGGEGETQYF.

This clone was seen a handful of times. The chain uses TRBV5-4 and TRBJ1-5; D is unclear. Trimming stripped 2 bases from V and 0 bases from J, with 3 bases between. CDR1 is SGHNT and CDR2 is YYREEE in the germline V gene (reference sequence). The CDR3 has 13 amino acids. CDR3 sequence reads: CASSFGSNQPQHF. The CDR3 coding sequence is TGTGCCAGCAGCTTCGGTAGCAATCAGCCCCAGCATTTT.

The V call is TRBV9, the J call TRBJ2-7; 9 bases align to TRBD2. The CDR3 contains 16 residues. Germline CDR1 SGDLS, CDR2 YYNGEE. The V gene end was trimmed by 4 bases and the J gene end by 4 bases; junction bases not matched to a gene: 12. CDR3: CASSRSSGAPSYEQYF. DNA for the CDR3: TGTGCCAGCAGCCGATCTAGCGGGGCCCCCTCTTACGAGCAGTACTTC. Full variable domain (remainder filled in from reference TRBV9 and TRBJ2-7): DSGVTQTPKHLITATGQRVTLRCSPRSGDLSVYWYQQSLDQGLQFLIQYYNGEERAKGNILERFSAQQFPDLHSELNLSSLELGDSALYFCASSRSSGAPSYEQYFGPGTRLTVT.

A word on this clone: Other nucleotide sequences from this sample produce the same CDR3. The V and J genes are TRBV4-2 and TRBJ1-5; no clear D. The CDR3 contains 13 residues. Germline-derived CDR1 and CDR2 are LGHNA and YNFKEQ. Trimming took off 0 bases at V and 7 bases at J, with 7 bases between the two ends. In nucleotides, the CDR3 is TGTGCCAGCAGCCAAGATCTCAGGCAGCCCCAGCATTTT. Translating gives CASSQDLRQPQHF.